This T cell receptor beta chain was recovered during a study of T-cell memory formation after mild COVID-19. MiXCR was run by TCRdb on the 5' RACE reads, yielding one entry per CDR3 protein. This table has around 310,000 distinct CDR3 sequences, roughly 20% appearing once. This clonotype was observed a handful of times. The target antigen is unknown. Per germline, CDR1 LGHNA and CDR2 YNFKEQ. V lost 0 bases and J 2 bases, leaving 10 bases between the germline ends. The CDR3 covers 15 residues. General study findings and limits: Later expanders leaned CD4+, whereas clones that contracted between day 15 and 85 were balanced CD4/CD8.

This clonotype was sampled from a man between 18 and 35 years old who had mild COVID-19 (a few samples of this study predate the infection). Cell type and time point are not known. Sequencing used PBMCs or a T cell subset sorted from them (not recorded which). V is TRBV4-2 and J is TRBJ1-2; D uncertain. In DNA form, the CDR3 reads TGTGCCAGCAGCCAAGATTCCGGCCTAAACTATGGCTACACCTTC. Translating gives CASSQDSGLNYGYTF.